A single T cell receptor (beta chain) is shown here with its context. Its antigen is unknown. Clones were read by immunoSEQ multiplex PCR, and TCRdb kept only the in-frame ones, dropping some. The sample lists just over 60,000 clones; roughly nine tenths were seen once. The CDR3 consists of 19 residues. The V gene's germline CDR1 is SGHRS and CDR2 YFSETQ. Trimming took 1 base from V and 4 from J; bases not matched to a gene: 18. These data are taken from a study of OX40 agonist ivuxolimab in advanced cancers. Across the study: Patients took ivuxolimab, an agonistic anti-OX40 (CD134) antibody.

Baseline, cycle 4 day 1, and cycle 7 day 1 were the blood sampling points. Study-wide results and caveats: Also showing low normalized T-cell clonal expansion were some of the nonresponders. Clonal expansion in partial responders at 0.1-3.0 mg/kg ranked among the lowest.

The receptor was isolated from an adult with an advanced solid tumor such as melanoma, head and neck, liver or kidney cancer. This rearrangement joins TRBV5-1 to TRBJ2-3; 7 bases are a match to TRBD1. Sequences were derived from CD4+ or CD8+ T cells sorted from blood, sampled in a trial of the OX40 agonist ivuxolimab. The CDR3 here is CASSLNTGQNLRTPDTQYF. CDR3 DNA sequence: TGCGCCAGCAGCTTGAATACGGGACAGAATTTAAGGACCCCAGATACGCAGTATTTT.